This T cell receptor (beta chain) was identified in a study of T cells in localized non-small cell lung cancer (dated by TCRdb to the early 2020s). About the full investigation: T cell repertoires of approximately 250 early-stage NSCLC patients were analyzed, with tumors being compared against uninvolved tumor-adjacent lungs. The cohort comprised roughly 240 treatment-naïve NSCLC patients with resected, localized lung tumors. The mean age of the NSCLC patients was around 65 years, with 130 or so men and around 110 women. Summary of the overall study and its limitations: A median of roughly 60 of the top 100 tumor clones were detected in paired uninvolved adjacent lung, and around 30 of these tumor clones were also found among the top 100 clones of the paired uninvolved adjacent lung. Because of the exploratory design, TCR variables were selected using unadjusted p-values without false-discovery rate correction. Because multi-region tumor sequencing was not performed, intratumor heterogeneity could not be ruled out. Uninvolved tumor-adjacent lung showed the highest T cell clonality, higher than tumor, which suggests more focused antigenic responses in the uninvolved tumor-adjacent lung. Higher T cell density in blood was associated with longer overall survival, whereas higher clonality in adjacent lung was associated with shorter survival.

TCR beta CDR3 regions were sequenced from DNA using the immunoSEQ Assay. On the authors' methods: T cell density was computed as TCR beta template counts normalized to usable DNA estimated by amplifying housekeeping genes. Using the preseqR package, richness was estimated by extrapolating to 120,000 templates for tissue samples and 400,000 templates for PBMC samples. Clonality was defined by subtracting Pielou's evenness from one. Tissue-enriched TCRs were identified by differential abundance testing using productive amino-acid clonotypes, minimum total count 5 and alpha 0.1. The Jaccard Index and the Morisita Overlap Index were used to measure repertoire overlap between compartments. GLIPH clustered TCR beta CDR3s with public tetramer-defined viral CDR3s; viral motifs required at least three viral sequences plus V-gene enrichment. TCRdb's version of the immuneACCESS table is confined to in-frame rearrangements and falls short of the full clone set. An unresolved V gene accounts for under half of the shortfall where checked; the remainder is of unknown origin. V, J and clone size were drawn from that table, and D and trimming were deduced from the DNA. For this sample there are roughly 9,900 clones; about 80% appear just once. Together, the top ten hold roughly 30% of the sample.

The germline V gene supplies CDR1 SNHLY and CDR2 FYNNEI. The germline ends are 13 bases apart after V is trimmed by 8 bases and J by 2 bases. The CDR3 runs 14 amino acids, cysteine and phenylalanine included. The DNA shown is the 42-base CDR3, in frame from base 1. At diagnosis, peripheral blood, uninvolved tumor-adjacent lung and tumor were collected and stored as a combination of fresh-frozen and FFPE material. Blood samples were analyzed as peripheral blood mononuclear cells for TCR repertoire profiling. Regarding this clone: Its antigen remains unidentified. Per-base qualities were not stored, and no clone one base away is much larger.

The TCR was taken from an older male donor with stage I lung adenocarcinoma. The V and J segments used are TRBV2 and TRBJ1-5; the D segment could be TRBD1, given 5 matching bases. Sequencing used peripheral blood, obtained before any cancer treatment. The encoded CDR3 is CASRSEGGNQPQHF. DNA sequence: TGTGCCAGCCGTTCTGAAGGGGGCAATCAGCCCCAGCATTTT. Extended through the reference TRBV2 and TRBJ1-5 proteins, this CDR3 yields the full variable domain: EPEVTQTPSHQVTQMGQEVILRCVPISNHLYFYWYRQILGQKVEFLVSFYNNEISEKSEIFDDQFSVERPDGSNFTLKIRSTKLEDSAMYFCASRSEGGNQPQHFGDGTRLSIL.